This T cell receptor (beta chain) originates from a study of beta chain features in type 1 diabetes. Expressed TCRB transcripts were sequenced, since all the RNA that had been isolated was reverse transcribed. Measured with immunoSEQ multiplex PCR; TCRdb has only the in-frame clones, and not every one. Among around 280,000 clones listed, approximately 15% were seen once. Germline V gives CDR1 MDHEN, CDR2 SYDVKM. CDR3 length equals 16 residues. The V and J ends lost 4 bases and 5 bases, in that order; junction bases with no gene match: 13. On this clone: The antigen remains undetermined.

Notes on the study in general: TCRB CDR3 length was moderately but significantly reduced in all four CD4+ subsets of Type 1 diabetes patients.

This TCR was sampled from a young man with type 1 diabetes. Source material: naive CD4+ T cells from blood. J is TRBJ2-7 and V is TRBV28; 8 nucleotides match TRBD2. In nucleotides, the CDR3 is TGTGCCAGCAGTTCGGCTGCGGCCGGGAGGGCCCACGAGCAGTACTTC. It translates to CASSSAAAGRAHEQYF.